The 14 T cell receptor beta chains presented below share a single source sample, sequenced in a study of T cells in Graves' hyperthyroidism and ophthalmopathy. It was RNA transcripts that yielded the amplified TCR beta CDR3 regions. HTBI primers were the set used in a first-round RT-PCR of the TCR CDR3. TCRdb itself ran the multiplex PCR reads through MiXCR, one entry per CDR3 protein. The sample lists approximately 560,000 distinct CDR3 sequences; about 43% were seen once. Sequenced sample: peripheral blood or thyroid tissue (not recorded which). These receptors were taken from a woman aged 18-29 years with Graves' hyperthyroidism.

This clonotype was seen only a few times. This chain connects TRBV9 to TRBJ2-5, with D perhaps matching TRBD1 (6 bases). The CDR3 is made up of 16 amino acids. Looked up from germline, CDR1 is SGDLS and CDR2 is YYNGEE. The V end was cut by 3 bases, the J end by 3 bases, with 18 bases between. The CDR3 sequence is CASSAGTLTAKETQYF. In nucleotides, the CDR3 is TGTGCCAGCAGCGCCGGGACACTAACCGCCAAAGAGACCCAGTACTTC.

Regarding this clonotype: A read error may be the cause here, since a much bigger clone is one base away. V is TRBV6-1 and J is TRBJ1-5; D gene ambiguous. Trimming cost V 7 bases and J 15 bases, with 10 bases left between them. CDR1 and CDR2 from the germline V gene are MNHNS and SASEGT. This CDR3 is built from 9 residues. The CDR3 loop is CASIPPPHF. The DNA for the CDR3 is TGTGCCAGCATCCCCCCGCCGCATTTT.

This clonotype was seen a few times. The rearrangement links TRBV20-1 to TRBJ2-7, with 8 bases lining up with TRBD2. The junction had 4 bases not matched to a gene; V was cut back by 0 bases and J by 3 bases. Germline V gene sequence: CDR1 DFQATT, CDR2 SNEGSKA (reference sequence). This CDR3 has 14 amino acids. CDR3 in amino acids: CSARDLREGYEQYF. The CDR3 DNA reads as TGCAGTGCTAGAGATTTACGGGAGGGCTACGAGCAGTACTTC.

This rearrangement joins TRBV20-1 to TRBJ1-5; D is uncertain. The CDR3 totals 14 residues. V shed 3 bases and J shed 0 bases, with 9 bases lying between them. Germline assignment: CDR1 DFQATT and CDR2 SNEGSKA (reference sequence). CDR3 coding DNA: TGCAGTGCTAGTGCAGGACCTAGCAATCAGCCCCAGCATTTT. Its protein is CSASAGPSNQPQHF.

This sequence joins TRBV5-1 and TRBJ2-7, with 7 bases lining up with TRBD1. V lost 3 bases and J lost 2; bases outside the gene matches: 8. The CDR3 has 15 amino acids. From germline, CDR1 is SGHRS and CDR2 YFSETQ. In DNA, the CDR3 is TGCGCCAGCAGCTCGTCCCGGGACAGTACCTACGAGCAGTACTTC. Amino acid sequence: CASSSSRDSTYEQYF.

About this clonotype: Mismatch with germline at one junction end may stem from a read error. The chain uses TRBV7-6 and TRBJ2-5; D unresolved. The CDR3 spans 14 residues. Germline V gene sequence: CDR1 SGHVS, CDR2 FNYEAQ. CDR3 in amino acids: CASSVVPSQETQYF. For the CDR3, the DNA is TGTGCTAGCAGCGTTGTGCCTAGTCAAGAGACCCAGTACTTC.

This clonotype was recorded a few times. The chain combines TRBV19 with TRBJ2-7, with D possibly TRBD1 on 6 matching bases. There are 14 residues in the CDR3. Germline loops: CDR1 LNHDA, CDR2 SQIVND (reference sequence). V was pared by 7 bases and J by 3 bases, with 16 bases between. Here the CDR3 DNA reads TGTGCCAGTACCTCAACCCAGGGGAACTACGAGCAGTACTTC. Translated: CASTSTQGNYEQYF.

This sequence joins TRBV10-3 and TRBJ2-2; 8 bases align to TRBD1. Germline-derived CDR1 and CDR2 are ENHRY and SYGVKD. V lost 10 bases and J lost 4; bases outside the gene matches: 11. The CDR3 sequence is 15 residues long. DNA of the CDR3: TGTGCCAGCAGAAACTGGACAGGGCCCACCGGGGAGCTGTTTTTT. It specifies CASRNWTGPTGELFF.

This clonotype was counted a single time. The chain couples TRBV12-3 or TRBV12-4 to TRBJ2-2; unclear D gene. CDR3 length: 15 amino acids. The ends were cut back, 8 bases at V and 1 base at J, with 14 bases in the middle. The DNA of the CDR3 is TGTGCCAGCCTCACCGACGTCAGGAACACCGGGGAGCTGTTTTTT. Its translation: CASLTDVRNTGELFF.

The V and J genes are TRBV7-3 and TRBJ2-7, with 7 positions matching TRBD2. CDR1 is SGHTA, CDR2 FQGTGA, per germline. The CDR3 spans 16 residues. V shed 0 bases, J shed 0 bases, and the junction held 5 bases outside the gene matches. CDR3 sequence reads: CASSLTAGVHSYEQYF. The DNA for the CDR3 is TGTGCCAGCAGCTTAACGGCGGGAGTACACTCCTACGAGCAGTACTTC.

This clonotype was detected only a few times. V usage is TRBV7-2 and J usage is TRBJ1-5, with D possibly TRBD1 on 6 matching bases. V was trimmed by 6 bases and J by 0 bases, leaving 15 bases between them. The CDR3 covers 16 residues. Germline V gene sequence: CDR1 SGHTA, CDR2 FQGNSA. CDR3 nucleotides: TGTGCCAGCAGTGAAGGGGGGGGCATTAGCAATCAGCCCCAGCATTTT. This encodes CASSEGGGISNQPQHF.

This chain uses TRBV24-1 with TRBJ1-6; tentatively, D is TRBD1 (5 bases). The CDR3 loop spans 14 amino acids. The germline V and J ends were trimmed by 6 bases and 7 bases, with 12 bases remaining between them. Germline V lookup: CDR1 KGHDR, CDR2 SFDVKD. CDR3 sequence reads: CATSSGTVNSPLHF. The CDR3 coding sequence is TGTGCCACCAGTAGCGGGACCGTGAATTCACCCCTCCACTTT.

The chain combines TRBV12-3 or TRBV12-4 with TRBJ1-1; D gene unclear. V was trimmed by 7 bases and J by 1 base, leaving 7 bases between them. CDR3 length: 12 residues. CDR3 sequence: CASTGWNTEAFF. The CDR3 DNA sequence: TGTGCCAGCACGGGGTGGAACACTGAAGCTTTCTTT.

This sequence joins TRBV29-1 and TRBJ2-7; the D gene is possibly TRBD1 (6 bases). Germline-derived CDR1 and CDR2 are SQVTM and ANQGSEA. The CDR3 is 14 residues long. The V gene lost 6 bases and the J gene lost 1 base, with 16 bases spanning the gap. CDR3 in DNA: TGCAGCGTCTCCACCGGGACACCTTCCTACGAGCAGTACTTC. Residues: CSVSTGTPSYEQYF.